The rows below give T cell receptor beta chains drawn from one sample of a study of technical replicates of blood from a few donors. TCRdb's copy holds only in-frame clones and misses some; the assay was immunoSEQ multiplex PCR. The data contain about 80,000 clones, approximately 97% of them seen just once; the ten biggest clones take up 0.15% to 0.2%. The sample taken for sequencing was T cells isolated from PBMCs. The receptors stem from a human donor in good health. Both conserved end residues are part of each CDR3.

TRBV28	17	TRBJ1-2	CASSLFSAQGTDYGYTF
TRBV5-1	14	TRBJ2-1	CASSSGGGYNEQFF
TRBV9	18	TRBJ2-1	CASSVDEKTGTSLNEQFF
TRBV9	15	TRBJ2-5	CASSVKTGLQETQYF
TRBV9	12	TRBJ1-1	CASSVAGTEAFF
TRBV9	15	TRBJ2-4	CASSPGGRSKNIQYF
TRBV29-1	12	TRBJ2-5	CSALDRGETQYF
TRBV28	12	TRBJ1-2	CASSREASPYTF
TRBV7-6	13	TRBJ2-5	CASNMNSGETQYF
TRBV4-1	14	TRBJ2-2	CASSQQGGTGELFF
TRBV12-5	15	TRBJ1-2	CASGPPSGARYGYTF
TRBV6-1	11	TRBJ1-1	CATQGDTEAFF
TRBV7-9	18	TRBJ2-5	CASSPGNYSGRNYETQYF
TRBV28	12	TRBJ1-2	CATETVNYGYTF
TRBV6-5	13	TRBJ2-7	CASRLEEYYEQYF
TRBV7-9	17	TRBJ2-7	CASSLPRGNRLSYEQYF
TRBV5-8	14	TRBJ1-6	CASSLAGEGSPLHF
TRBV5-1	13	TRBJ2-7	CASSSGLEDEQYF
TRBV19	14	TRBJ2-7	CASSERLAEDEQYF
TRBV9	15	TRBJ1-1	CASSVDPNDSDEAFF
TRBV4-2	17	TRBJ1-5	CASSKSSTLTGNQPQHF
TRBV4-1	15	TRBJ2-1	CASSQGPGEYNEQFF
TRBV5-4	13	TRBJ1-1	CASSLTGGTEAFF
TRBV11-2	15	TRBJ1-6	CASSLQGAGNSPLHF
TRBV7-6	16	TRBJ2-3	CASSLGLASTTDTQYF
TRBV15	19	TRBJ2-2	CATSRDDTTERQFPGELFF
TRBV7-9	14	TRBJ1-4	CASSPGGPNEKLFF
TRBV9	18	TRBJ1-1	CASKRLIPPGQGNTEAFF
TRBV7-8	14	TRBJ1-2	CASSPGGLRAGYTF
TRBV28	14	TRBJ2-5	CASSRAGGRATQYF
TRBV29-1	18	TRBJ1-1	CSASGRTGPGERVTEAFF
TRBV29-1	14	TRBJ1-2	CSVEGGVGLYGYTF
TRBV5-1	14	TRBJ2-5	CASSSVPDLETQYF
TRBV6-1	15	TRBJ2-3	CASRDSVQGTDTQYF
TRBV6-1	15	TRBJ2-1	CASSERTGTYNEQFF
TRBV14	17	TRBJ2-3	CASSLFGQGVGTDTQYF
TRBV28	14	TRBJ2-5	CASSRRAGGETQYF
TRBV9	14	TRBJ2-7	CASSVKDSRYEQYF
TRBV6-5	14	TRBJ1-2	CAPATGWSIYGYTF
TRBV18	17	TRBJ2-1	CASSLFTGTSDYNEQFF
TRBV5-4	15	TRBJ1-2	CASSLSQGAHYGYTF
TRBV5-6	13	TRBJ2-5	CASSLVQQETQYF
TRBV28	16	TRBJ1-1	CASKARPDRRNTEAFF
TRBV6-1	15	TRBJ2-3	CASSGERSPTDTQYF
TRBV6-1	14	TRBJ1-5	CASAGQGVSQPQHF
TRBV2	15	TRBJ2-7	CASTPDTGSLYEQYF
TRBV4-1	15	TRBJ2-2	CASGTSGENTGELFF
TRBV4-1	13	TRBJ1-2	CASRQTGTYGYTF
TRBV27	16	TRBJ1-5	CASSLSQGAGNQPQHF
TRBV4-1	17	TRBJ1-1	CASSQELGGLFGTEAFF
TRBV7-9	13	TRBJ2-7	CASSLTISYEQYF
TRBV28	15	TRBJ2-1	CASGRGEGVYNEQFF
TRBV2	15	TRBJ1-5	CASTELAGMSQPQHF
TRBV2	15	TRBJ1-5	CASSVERGPNQPQHF
TRBV15	14	TRBJ1-4	CATSQGGTNEKLFF
TRBV25-1	14	TRBJ2-1	CASTTSEGYNEQFF
TRBV28	11	TRBJ1-2	CASSPVRGYTF
TRBV9	15	TRBJ1-1	CASSPRTGMNTEAFF
TRBV5-1	17	TRBJ2-5	CASSLDGGIVRRETQYF